One sample yielded the 6 T cell receptor beta chains listed below, sequenced in a study of T cell responses to AZD1222 COVID-19 vaccine. TCRdb's copy holds only in-frame clones and misses some; the assay was immunoSEQ multiplex PCR. Of approximately 120,000 clones listed, roughly 90% are singletons. The starting material was peripheral blood, obtained on day 0 of AZD1222 vaccination. These receptors were obtained from an adult in good health.

The V call is TRBV18, the J call TRBJ2-3; 10 bases map to TRBD2. Germline CDR1 and CDR2: KGHSH and LQKENI. The CDR3 runs 15 residues. Unmatched junction bases numbered 5, after V lost 6 bases and J lost 2 bases. The CDR3 sequence is CASSLLAGFTDTQYF. The CDR3 coding sequence is TGTGCCAGCTCCCTACTAGCGGGGTTCACAGATACGCAGTATTTT.

V usage is TRBV19 and J usage is TRBJ2-6, with D tentatively TRBD1 (6 bases). Trimming shortened V by 10 bases and J by 0 bases, and 13 bases separated the two germline ends. CDR1 and CDR2 (germline): LNHDA, SQIVND (reference sequence). The CDR3 runs 15 residues. CDR3 sequence reads: CATKGQYSGANVLTF. CDR3 in DNA: TGTGCCACAAAGGGACAATACTCTGGGGCCAACGTCCTGACTTTC.

The chain links TRBV7-2 to TRBJ2-5, with D tentatively TRBD1 (6 bases). This CDR3 comprises 19 residues. In germline, CDR1 is SGHTA, CDR2 FQGNSA. Trimming removed 3 bases at V and 2 bases at J, with 25 bases between. The CDR3 loop is CASSFLGVPRGGFQETQYF. In nucleotides, the CDR3 is TGTGCCAGCAGCTTTCTAGGGGTCCCTCGAGGGGGATTTCAAGAGACCCAGTACTTC.

The rearrangement joins TRBV4-3 to TRBJ2-5; 9 bases are a match to TRBD1. V lost 4 bases, J lost 5 bases, and 5 bases stayed unmatched. The CDR3 is 14 amino acids. Germline V gene lookup returns CDR1 LGHNA and CDR2 YSLEER. The CDR3 protein is CASSLTGGWETQYF. The CDR3 DNA sequence: TGCGCCAGCAGCCTTACAGGGGGCTGGGAGACCCAGTACTTC.

The chain employs TRBV5-4 and TRBJ1-1; D is possibly TRBD1 (6 bases). Trimming took 7 bases from V and 0 from J, leaving 13 bases between them. The length of the CDR3 is 14 residues. Germline V lookup: CDR1 SGHNT, CDR2 YYREEE (reference sequence). The CDR3 is CASGRGGLNTEAFF. The CDR3 nucleotides read TGTGCCAGCGGAAGGGGGGGATTGAACACTGAAGCTTTCTTT.

The V and J genes are TRBV2 and TRBJ2-1; TRBD2 matches at 8 bases. The CDR3 is made up of 18 amino acids. J gave up 0 bases and V 2 bases, and 9 bases lay outside the gene matches. Germline V gene lookup returns CDR1 SNHLY and CDR2 FYNNEI. The CDR3 nucleotides read TGTGCCAGCAGTGAATGGGGTAGCGGGACCTTCTCCTACAATGAGCAGTTCTTC. Its protein is CASSEWGSGTFSYNEQFF.